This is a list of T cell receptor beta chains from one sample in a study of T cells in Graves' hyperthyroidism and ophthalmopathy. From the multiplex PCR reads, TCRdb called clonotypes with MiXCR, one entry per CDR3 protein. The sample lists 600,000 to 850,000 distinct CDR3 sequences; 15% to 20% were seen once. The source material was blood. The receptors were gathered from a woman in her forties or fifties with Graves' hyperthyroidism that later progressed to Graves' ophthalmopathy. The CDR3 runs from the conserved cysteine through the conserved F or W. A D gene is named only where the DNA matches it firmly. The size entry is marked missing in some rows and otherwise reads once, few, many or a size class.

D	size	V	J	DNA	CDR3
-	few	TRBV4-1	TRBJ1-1	TGCGCCAGCAGTAAGGTTGGGGGAAACACTGAAGCTTTCTTT	CASSKVGGNTEAFF
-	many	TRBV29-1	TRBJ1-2	TGCAGCGCGGACCCGGCAGCCGACCTACGTAGTGGCTACACCTTC	CSADPAADLRSGYTF
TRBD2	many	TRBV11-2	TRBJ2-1	TGTGCCAGCAGCTTGGGCCTAGCGGGGGGGCTGAAAAATGAGCAGTTCTTC	CASSLGLAGGLKNEQFF
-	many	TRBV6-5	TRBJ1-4	TGTGCCAGCAGTTACCGATCGCGGGGTGAAAAACTGTTTTTT	CASSYRSRGEKLFF
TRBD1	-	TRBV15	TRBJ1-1	TGTGCCACCCGGACAGGGGGCGCAAAAGAAGCTTTCTTT	CATRTGGAKEAFF
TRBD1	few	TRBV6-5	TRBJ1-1	TGTGCCAGCAGTTACTCGCAGGGGGAATCTGAAGCTTTCTTT	CASSYSQGESEAFF
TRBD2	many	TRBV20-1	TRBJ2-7	TGCAGTGCTAGAACTAGCGGGGCGTACGAGCAGTACTTC	CSARTSGAYEQYF
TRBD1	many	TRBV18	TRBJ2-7	TGTGCCAGCTCACCTTCGGGACAGGGGACAACCTACGAGCAGTACTTC	CASSPSGQGTTYEQYF
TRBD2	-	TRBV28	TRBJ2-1	TGTGCCAGCAACCTTTTCGTGGTAGCGGGGGGGCAGCTTCACAATGAGCAGTTCTTC	CASNLFVVAGGQLHNEQFF
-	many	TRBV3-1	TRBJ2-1	TGTGCCAGCAGCCAAATAGGCGGGGGCGAATACAATGAGCAGTTCTTC	CASSQIGGGEYNEQFF
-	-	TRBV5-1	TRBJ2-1	TGCGCCAGCGAAAACGGGGGAGTAAAGAATGAGCAGTTCTTC	CASENGGVKNEQFF
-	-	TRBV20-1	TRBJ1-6	TGCAGTGCTAGAGATTTCTGGGAATATGAGGATTCACCCCTCCACTTT	CSARDFWEYEDSPLHF
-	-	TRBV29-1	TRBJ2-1	TGCAGCGTTGAAGAGAGTCCGGGGGAGAGCTCCTACAATGAGCAGTTCTTC	CSVEESPGESSYNEQFF
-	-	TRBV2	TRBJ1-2	TGTGCCAGCAGTGACGATACAGGGAACTATGGCTACACCTTC	CASSDDTGNYGYTF
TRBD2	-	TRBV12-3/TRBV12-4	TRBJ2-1	TGTGCCAGCAGTTTAACCCGACTAGCGGGGGGGCTCGATGAGCAGTTCTTC	CASSLTRLAGGLDEQFF
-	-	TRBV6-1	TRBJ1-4	TGTGCCAGCAGTGAAATCGCCGGCACTAATGAAAAACTGTTTTTT	CASSEIAGTNEKLFF
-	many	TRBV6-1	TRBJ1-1	TGTGCCAGCAGTGAAGTTTACTCTAACACTGAAGCTTTCTTT	CASSEVYSNTEAFF
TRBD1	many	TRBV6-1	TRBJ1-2	TGTGCCAGCAGTCGGCAGGACAGGGCAGGTGGCTACACCTTC	CASSRQDRAGGYTF
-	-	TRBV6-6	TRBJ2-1	TGTGCCAGCAGTTACTCGACGGGGGAGCAGTTCTTC	CASSYSTGEQFF
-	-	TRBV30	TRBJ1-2	TGTGCCTGGGAAACAGGTATCTATGGCTACACCTTC	CAWETGIYGYTF
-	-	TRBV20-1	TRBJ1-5	TGCAGTGCTCGGGACCCCACCAATCAGCCCCAGCATTTT	CSARDPTNQPQHF
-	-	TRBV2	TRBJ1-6	TGTGCCAGCAGAGAGAACACCTATGGAAATTCACCCCTCCACTTT	CASRENTYGNSPLHF
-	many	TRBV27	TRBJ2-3	TGTGCCAGCAGCTTCACCGCTAGCACAGATACGCAGTATTTT	CASSFTASTDTQYF
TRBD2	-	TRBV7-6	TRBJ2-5	TGTGCCAGCAGCTCGGGACTAGCGGAGACCCAGTACTTC	CASSSGLAETQYF
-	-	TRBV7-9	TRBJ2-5	TGTGCCAGCAGCGTTAGGTTAGAGGTGGAGACCCAGTACTTC	CASSVRLEVETQYF
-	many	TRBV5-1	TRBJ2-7	TGCGCCAGCAGCCCGGAACACAGCTACGAGCAGTACTTC	CASSPEHSYEQYF
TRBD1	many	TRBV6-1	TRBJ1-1	TGTGCCAGCAGTGGGCTCGACAGGGGCACTGAAGCTTTCTTT	CASSGLDRGTEAFF
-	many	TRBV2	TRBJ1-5	TGTGCCAGCAGAGCGGGACACAATCAGCCCCAGCATTTT	CASRAGHNQPQHF
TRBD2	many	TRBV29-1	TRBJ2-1	TGCAGCGTTACGGGACTAGCGGGTCAGAGCTCCTACAATGAGCAGTTCTTC	CSVTGLAGQSSYNEQFF
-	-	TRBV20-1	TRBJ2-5	TGCAGTGCTAGAGAGTTCGGGGCTCAAGAGACCCAGTACTTC	CSAREFGAQETQYF
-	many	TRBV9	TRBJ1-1	TGTGCCAGCAGCGTATTTTGGGAGATGAACACTGAAGCTTTCTTT	CASSVFWEMNTEAFF
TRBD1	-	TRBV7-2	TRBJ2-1	TGTACCAGCAGCTTGGACAGGGAACAGAATGAGCAGTTCTTC	CTSSLDREQNEQFF
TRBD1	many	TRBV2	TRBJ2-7	TGTGCCAGCAGAACCGGGACAGGTGACCTACGTGGGCAGTACTTC	CASRTGTGDLRGQYF